This T cell receptor (beta chain) came from a study of T cells after yellow fever vaccination. Study outcomes and limitations: Contamination by abundant bulk-population clonotypes could be present in FACS-sorted repertoires.

In TCRdb, the 5' RACE reads were re-called with MiXCR into one record per CDR3 protein. The repertoire has some 110,000 distinct CDR3 sequences, roughly 8.9% of them found once; the top ten carry around 25%. This clonotype was picked up many times. The antigen is not known. This CDR3 region has 14 residues. V was cut by 6 bases and J by 2 bases, with 12 bases left in between. The germline gives CDR1 SGHTS, CDR2 YDEGEE. The sample in question was CD8+ T cells sorted from PBMCs, obtained 45 days after the yellow fever booster vaccination. The gene calls are TRBV5-8 and TRBJ2-1, with D possibly being TRBD1 (5 bases). The receptor comes from a man aged 30-40 years who received the YFV17D yellow fever vaccine. In DNA form, the CDR3 reads TGTGCCAGCACCCTGGGGCTAGCCTACAATGAGCAGTTCTTC. Residues: CASTLGLAYNEQFF.